The source of this T cell receptor (beta chain) is a study of shared clonotypes between healthy human individuals. General study points: What naive subsets generally showed was a larger estimated richness than memory subsets showed.

On this clone: Its specificity is not known.

The germline V and J ends were trimmed by 1 base and 2 bases, with 15 bases remaining between them. The CDR3 is 16 amino acids. Looked up from germline, CDR1 is SGHRS and CDR2 is YFSETQ. The protocol was immunoSEQ multiplex PCR, while the TCRdb copy is restricted to in-frame clones and leaves out a portion. The sample carries about 1 million clones, roughly 70% recorded once. The TCR originated in a man aged 18 to 29 in good health. The chain employs TRBV5-1 and TRBJ2-5, with D possibly being TRBD1 (6 bases). Specimen: memory CD4+ T cells sorted from blood. Regarding subset: CD45RA-negative fraction. The DNA of the CDR3 is TGCGCCAGCAGCTTGAGTTCGGGACAAATACAAGAGACCCAGTACTTC. This translates into CASSLSSGQIQETQYF.